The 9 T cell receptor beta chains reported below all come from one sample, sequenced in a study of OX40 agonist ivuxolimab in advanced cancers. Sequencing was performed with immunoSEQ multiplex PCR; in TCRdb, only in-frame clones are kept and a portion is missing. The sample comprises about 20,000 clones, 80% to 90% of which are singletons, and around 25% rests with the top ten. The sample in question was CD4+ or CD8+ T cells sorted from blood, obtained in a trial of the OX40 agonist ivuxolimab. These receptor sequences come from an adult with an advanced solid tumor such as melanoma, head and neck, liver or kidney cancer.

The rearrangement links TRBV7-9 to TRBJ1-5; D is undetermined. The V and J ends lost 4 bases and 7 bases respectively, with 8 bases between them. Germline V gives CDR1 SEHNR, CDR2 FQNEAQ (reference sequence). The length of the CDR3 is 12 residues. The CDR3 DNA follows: TGTGCCAGCAGCTCTGTAGGACAGCCCCAGCATTTT. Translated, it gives CASSSVGQPQHF.

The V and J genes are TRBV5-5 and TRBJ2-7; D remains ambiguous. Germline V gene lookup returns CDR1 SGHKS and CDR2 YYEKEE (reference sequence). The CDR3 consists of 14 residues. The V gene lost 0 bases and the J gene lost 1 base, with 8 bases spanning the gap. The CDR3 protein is CASSLAAGSYEQYF. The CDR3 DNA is TGTGCCAGCAGCTTGGCGGCAGGATCCTACGAGCAGTACTTC. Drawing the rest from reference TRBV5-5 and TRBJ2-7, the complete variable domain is DAGVTQSPTHLIKTRGQQVTLRCSPISGHKSVSWYQQVLGQGPQFIFQYYEKEERGRGNFPDRFSARQFPNYSSELNVNALLLGDSALYLCASSLAAGSYEQYFGPGTRLTVT.

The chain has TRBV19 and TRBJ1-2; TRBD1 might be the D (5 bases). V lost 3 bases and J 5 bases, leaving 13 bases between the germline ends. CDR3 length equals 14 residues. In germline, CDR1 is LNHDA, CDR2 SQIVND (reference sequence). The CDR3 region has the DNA TGTGCCAGTAGTATCCGGGGGAGTGGGTATGGCTACACCTTC. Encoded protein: CASSIRGSGYGYTF.

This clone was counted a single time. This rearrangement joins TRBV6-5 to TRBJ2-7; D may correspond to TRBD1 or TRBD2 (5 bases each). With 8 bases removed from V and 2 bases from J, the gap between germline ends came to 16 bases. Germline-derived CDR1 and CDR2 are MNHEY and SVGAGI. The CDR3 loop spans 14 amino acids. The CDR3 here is CASDRTGLPYEQYF. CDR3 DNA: TGTGCCAGCGACCGTACAGGACTCCCCTACGAGCAGTACTTC.

In nucleotides, the CDR3 is TGTGCCAGCAGCTTAACGTTGGGGGGTCCCTACACCTTC. This sequence encodes CASSLTLGGPYTF. The chain combines TRBV7-3 with TRBJ1-2; possibly TRBD1 for D (5 bases). This CDR3 has 13 amino acids. Germline V gives CDR1 SGHTA, CDR2 FQGTGA. V was pared by 0 bases and J by 10 bases, with 12 bases between.

The DNA of the CDR3 is TGTGCCAGCAGCGAAATCGCAGGTCCCCACTACGAGCAGTACTTC. It yields the protein CASSEIAGPHYEQYF. V and J are TRBV7-2 and TRBJ2-7, with no clear D. The CDR3 loop spans 15 amino acids. Germline CDR1 is SGHTA and CDR2 is FQGNSA. V gave up 5 bases and J gave up 3 bases, with 17 bases separating them.

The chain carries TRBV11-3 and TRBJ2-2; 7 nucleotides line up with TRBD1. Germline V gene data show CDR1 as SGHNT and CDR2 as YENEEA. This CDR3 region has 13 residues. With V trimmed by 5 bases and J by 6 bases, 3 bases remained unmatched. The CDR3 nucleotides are TGTGCCAGCAGCGATGGGACAGCCGGGGAGCTGTTTTTT. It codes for CASSDGTAGELFF.

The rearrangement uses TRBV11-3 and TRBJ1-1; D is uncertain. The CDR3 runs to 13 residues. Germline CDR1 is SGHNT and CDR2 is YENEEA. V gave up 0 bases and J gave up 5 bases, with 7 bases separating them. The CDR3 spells CASSLDTRTEAFF. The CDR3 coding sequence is TGTGCCAGCAGCTTAGATACCCGGACTGAAGCTTTCTTT.

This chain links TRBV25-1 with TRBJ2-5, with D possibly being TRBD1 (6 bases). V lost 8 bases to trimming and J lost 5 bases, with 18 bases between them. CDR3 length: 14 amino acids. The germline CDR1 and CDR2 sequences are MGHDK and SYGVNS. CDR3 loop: CASGSPGDTETQYF. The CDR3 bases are TGTGCCAGCGGGAGCCCCGGGGACACGGAGACCCAGTACTTC.